Listed here are 16 T cell receptor beta chains from one sample, sequenced in a study of T cell repertoires in cytomegalovirus infection. TCRdb called the reads again in MiXCR, with one record for every CDR3 protein. The table has a few hundred thousand distinct CDR3 sequences, approximately 15% seen once. The material sequenced was CD8+ T cells from PBMCs. Receptor source: a human donor in good health (CMV status not recorded). Some clones in this sample may be carry-over from other donors' samples.

This clonotype was counted at least ten times. The chain joins TRBV11-2 to TRBJ2-1; 10 bases map to TRBD1. This CDR3 has 15 residues. Germline values: CDR1 SGHAT, CDR2 FQNNGV. V lost 4 bases to trimming and J lost 4 bases; unmatched junction nucleotides: 4. This CDR3 reads CASSSTGGDYNEQFF. In DNA form, the CDR3 reads TGTGCCAGCAGCTCGACAGGGGGCGATTACAATGAGCAGTTCTTC.

This clonotype has ten or more counts. The chain has TRBV7-2 and TRBJ2-3; D is possibly TRBD2 (5 bases). V dropped 4 bases and J dropped 0 bases, with 8 bases sitting between them. In germline, CDR1 is SGHTA, CDR2 FQGNSA. The CDR3 is made up of 14 amino acids. The CDR3 bases are TGTGCCAGCAGCTCATGGACTAGCACAGATACGCAGTATTTT. It translates to CASSSWTSTDTQYF.

The table lists this clonotype with a few counts. The rearrangement links TRBV2 to TRBJ2-7; 7 bases line up with TRBD1. The CDR3 totals 15 residues. After removal of 4 bases from V and 4 bases from J, the junction contained 10 bases not matched to a gene. Germline-derived CDR1 and CDR2 are SNHLY and FYNNEI. The DNA of the CDR3 is TGTGCCAGCAGTGGAGACAGGGCCCGCCCGTACGAGCAGTACTTC. As protein: CASSGDRARPYEQYF. The full variable domain, with the rest looked up from reference TRBV2 and TRBJ2-7, is EPEVTQTPSHQVTQMGQEVILRCVPISNHLYFYWYRQILGQKVEFLVSFYNNEISEKSEIFDDQFSVERPDGSNFTLKIRSTKLEDSAMYFCASSGDRARPYEQYFGPGTRLTVT.

This clonotype was seen a single time. V and J are TRBV29-1 and TRBJ1-1, with D uncertain. Trimming removed 4 bases at V and 5 bases at J, with 8 bases between. This CDR3 contains 11 residues. Germline V gene lookup returns CDR1 SQVTM and CDR2 ANQGSEA. The CDR3 loop reads CSVASFTEAFF. In DNA form, the CDR3 reads TGCAGCGTTGCTAGCTTTACTGAAGCTTTCTTT.

This clonotype was detected ten times or more. V usage is TRBV7-6 and J usage is TRBJ2-7; D perhaps matches TRBD1 (5 bases). Germline CDR1 reads SGHVS; CDR2 reads FNYEAQ. Trimming pared 1 base from V and 0 bases from J, leaving 13 bases between. This CDR3 is built from 16 residues. CDR3 region: CASSLGETETSYEQYF. DNA for the CDR3: TGTGCCAGCAGCTTAGGCGAGACAGAGACCTCCTACGAGCAGTACTTC.

This clonotype was seen a few times. The gene calls are TRBV5-6 and TRBJ1-1; possible D gene TRBD1, 5 bases. This CDR3 is 14 amino acids long. Between the trimmed V and J ends, which lost 0 bases and 5 bases, there was a span of 11 bases. Germline V gives CDR1 SGHDT, CDR2 YYEEEE. The CDR3 reads CASSLETGGTEAFF. The CDR3 bases are TGTGCCAGCAGCTTGGAGACCGGGGGGACTGAAGCTTTCTTT.

The DNA of the CDR3 is TGTGCCAGCAGCTCCCCAGAGGGCCCGAGGTACAATGAGCAGTTCTTC. Residues: CASSSPEGPRYNEQFF. The rearrangement uses TRBV5-4 and TRBJ2-1, with D perhaps TRBD2 (5 bases). Germline V CDR1 and CDR2: SGHNT, YYREEE (reference sequence). The CDR3 spans 16 residues. Trimming removed 3 bases from V and 4 bases from J, with 17 bases in between.

This chain joins TRBV7-4 and TRBJ2-3, with 7 positions matching TRBD1. CDR3 length equals 18 residues. V was clipped by 6 bases and J by 2 bases; unmatched bases: 17. CDR1 is SGHVT, CDR2 SQSDAQ, per germline. CDR3 region: CASSSTRPRQGPTDTQYF. DNA for the CDR3: TGTGCCAGCAGTTCTACGCGGCCAAGACAGGGCCCCACAGATACGCAGTATTTT.

This clonotype was counted at least ten times. This rearrangement joins TRBV9 to TRBJ2-1; D uncertain. CDR1 is SGDLS, CDR2 YYNGEE, per germline. Trimming pared 1 base from V and 8 bases from J, leaving 7 bases between. CDR3 length equals 12 residues. DNA for the CDR3: TGTGCCAGCAGCGTACAGGAAGATGAGCAGTTCTTC. This codes for CASSVQEDEQFF.

To note about this clonotype: A much larger clone differs by one base, so this may be a read error. V is TRBV7-4 and J is TRBJ1-6, with D unresolved. Trimming stripped 2 bases from V and 1 base from J, with 9 bases between. Germline V lookup: CDR1 SGHVT, CDR2 SQSDAQ. CDR3 length equals 16 residues. Written as DNA, the CDR3 is TGTGCCAGCAGCTTATCTGAGAGGTCCTATAATTCACCCCTCCACTTT. This translates into CASSLSERSYNSPLHF.

This clonotype was recorded many times. This chain uses TRBV7-6 with TRBJ1-4, with D perhaps TRBD1 (5 bases). Between the trimmed V and J ends, which lost 5 bases and 0 bases, there was a span of 13 bases. Germline V gene sequence: CDR1 SGHVS, CDR2 FNYEAQ. This CDR3 comprises 16 residues. The CDR3 DNA is TGTGCCAGCAGCGCCGGGGACGTTGCAACTAATGAAAAACTGTTTTTT. Encoded protein: CASSAGDVATNEKLFF.

This clonotype was detected only a few times. The gene calls are TRBV7-9 and TRBJ1-4; 12 bases match TRBD1. This CDR3 is built from 15 residues. The V and J ends lost 2 bases and 12 bases, in that order; junction bases with no gene match: 7. The germline CDR1 and CDR2 sequences are SEHNR and FQNEAQ (reference sequence). The CDR3, as DNA: TGTGCCAGCAGCTTAACGGGACAGGGGGCTAAGGAACTGTTTTTT. Its translation: CASSLTGQGAKELFF.

The rearrangement joins TRBV13 to TRBJ1-1; 10 bases agree with TRBD1. The V segment lost 6 bases and the J segment 2 bases; nucleotides outside the gene matches: 3. Looked up from germline, CDR1 is PRHDT and CDR2 is FYEKMQ (reference sequence). CDR3 length equals 14 residues. The CDR3 reads CASSGTGDNTEAFF. The CDR3 nucleotides read TGTGCCAGCAGTGGGACAGGGGATAACACTGAAGCTTTCTTT. The full variable domain, completed using reference TRBV13 and TRBJ1-1, is AAGVIQSPRHLIKEKRETATLKCYPIPRHDTVYWYQQGPGQDPQFLISFYEKMQSDKGSIPDRFSAQQFSDYHSELNMSSLELGDSALYFCASSGTGDNTEAFFGQGTRLTVV.

The chain has TRBV7-9 and TRBJ2-5; D might be TRBD1 (5 bases). Looked up from germline, CDR1 is SEHNR and CDR2 is FQNEAQ (reference sequence). The CDR3 spans 14 residues. Trimming removed 1 base from V and 7 bases from J, with 13 bases in between. The CDR3 DNA is TGTGCCAGCAGCTTAGGTCAGGAGCAGGGGACCCAGTACTTC. Translation: CASSLGQEQGTQYF.

This chain links TRBV6-2 or TRBV6-3 with TRBJ2-2; a weak D match, TRBD2 (5 bases). Germline V CDR1 and CDR2: MNHEY, SVGEGT. CDR3 length: 15 residues. V lost 7 bases, J lost 5 bases, and 17 bases lay in between. The CDR3: CASNHPGYTTGELFF. The DNA for the CDR3 is TGTGCCAGCAATCACCCGGGGTATACAACCGGGGAGCTGTTTTTT.

This clonotype was recorded many times. V is TRBV28 and J is TRBJ2-1; 8 nucleotides line up with TRBD1. The ends lost 0 bases at V and 7 bases at J; junction bases unmatched: 5. This CDR3 spans 15 amino acids. Germline loops: CDR1 MDHEN, CDR2 SYDVKM. The CDR3 sequence: CASSLWQGARNEQFF. The CDR3 region has the DNA TGTGCCAGCAGTTTATGGCAGGGGGCCCGGAATGAGCAGTTCTTC.